This T cell receptor beta chain originates from a study of CD8 T cells in ankylosing spondylitis. Germline V CDR1 and CDR2: MNHNS, SASEGT. The germline V and J ends were trimmed by 2 bases and 2 bases, with 0 bases remaining between them. The CDR3 runs 11 residues. At least ten counts were recorded for this clonotype. Its antigen is unknown. Findings and limits, study-wide: A motif in TCR beta, a set of roughly 8 highly homologous variants, appeared characteristic of ankylosing spondylitis blood. Earlier work had already found some motif variants in reactive arthritis synovial fluid and blood.

By quantitative 5'-RACE with molecular barcodes, the TCR beta libraries were made. TCRdb ran MiXCR on the 5' RACE reads and lists one entry per CDR3 protein. The table includes some 100,000 distinct CDR3 sequences, approximately 9.6% detected once. Sequences were obtained from blood, either unsorted or a sorted T cell fraction (not recorded which). This sequence was found in a male donor with ankylosing spondylitis. This sequence joins TRBV6-1 and TRBJ1-1; no reliable D call. CDR3: CASSENTEAFF. Written as DNA, the CDR3 is TGTGCCAGCAGTGAAAACACTGAAGCTTTCTTT.